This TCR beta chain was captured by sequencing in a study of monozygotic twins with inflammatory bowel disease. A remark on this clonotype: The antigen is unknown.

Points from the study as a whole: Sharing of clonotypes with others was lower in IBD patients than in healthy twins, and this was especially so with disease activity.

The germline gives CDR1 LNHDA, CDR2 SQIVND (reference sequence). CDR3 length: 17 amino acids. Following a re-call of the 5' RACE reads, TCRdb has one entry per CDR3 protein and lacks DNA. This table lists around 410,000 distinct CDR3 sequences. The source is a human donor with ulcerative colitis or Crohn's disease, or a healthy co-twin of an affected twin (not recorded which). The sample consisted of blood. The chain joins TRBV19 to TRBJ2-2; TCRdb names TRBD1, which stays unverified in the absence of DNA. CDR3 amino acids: CASSIWGTGPPRGELFF.